The 19 T cell receptor beta chains below all came from one sample that was sequenced in a study of blood T cells in healthy people across ages. With a J-beta primer mix and a sample-barcoded 5' primer, a second PCR ran 7 to 11 cycles. TCRdb independently ran MiXCR on the 5' RACE reads; one entry per CDR3 protein. The table records about 1.6 million distinct CDR3 sequences, approximately 32% of them present only once. The sample was blood. These receptors came from a woman in her thirties in good health.

A remark on this clonotype: Germline and junction disagree at one end, which may indicate a read error. This chain connects TRBV29-1 to TRBJ1-2; TRBD1 aligns across 9 bases. This CDR3 comprises 13 residues. The V gene's germline CDR1 is SQVTM and CDR2 ANQGSEA. CDR3 sequence reads: CSVRTGEGYGDTF. The CDR3 nucleotides are TGCAGCGTAAGGACAGGGGAGGGATATGGCGACACCTTC.

With respect to this clonotype: Germline is not matched at one junction end, which may reflect a read error. This sequence joins TRBV7-3 and TRBJ2-3, with TRBD2 matching over 13 bases. The CDR3 runs 16 residues. Per the germline V gene, CDR1 is SGHTA and CDR2 is FQGTGA. The CDR3 sequence: CAGSTRLAGGFDTQYF. DNA for the CDR3: TGTGCCGGCAGCACCCGACTAGCGGGAGGTTTCGATACGCAGTATTTT.

A few counts support this clonotype. The chain couples TRBV6-5 to TRBJ2-5; maybe TRBD2 (5 bases). Trimming took 5 bases from V and 11 from J, leaving 15 bases between them. This CDR3 has 12 residues. CDR1 is MNHEY, CDR2 SVGAGI, per germline. The chain's CDR3 is CASSGLVGEQYF. CDR3 DNA: TGTGCCAGCAGTGGGCTAGTGGGAGAGCAGTACTTC.

This clonotype was counted between two and nine times. The rearrangement joins TRBV12-3 or TRBV12-4 to TRBJ1-2, with D unclear. The CDR3 loop spans 15 amino acids. V lost 5 bases and J lost 2, with 15 bases in between. The CDR3 loop is CASSPGSGRNYGYTF. DNA of the CDR3: TGTGCCAGCAGTCCAGGTTCAGGCAGGAACTATGGCTACACCTTC.

Points on this clonotype: At one boundary the junction diverges from the germline segment, which might be a read error. V and J are TRBV5-5 and TRBJ2-5; 8 positions match TRBD2. The DNA end is more similar to TRBJ2-7, so the J call may be wrong. This CDR3 spans 15 amino acids. Germline CDR1 reads SGHKS; CDR2 reads YYEKEE (reference sequence). CDR3 DNA sequence: TGTGCCTGCAGCTTAAGGACTAGCTGGTCCTACGAGCAGTACTTC. Amino acid sequence: CACSLRTSWSYEQYF.

V usage is TRBV3-1 and J usage is TRBJ1-6, with D unresolved. Germline CDR1 reads LGHDT; CDR2 reads YNNKEL (reference sequence). The CDR3 contains 16 residues. With 0 bases removed from V and 11 bases from J, the gap between germline ends came to 17 bases. DNA for the CDR3: TGTGCCAGCAGCCAAGAGGTATCGAACAGCATTGCACCCCTCCACTTT. Encoded protein: CASSQEVSNSIAPLHF.

In its sample, this clonotype was seen a few times. V and J are TRBV29-1 and TRBJ2-5; D gene unclear. The last part of the DNA fits TRBJ2-7 better; the J call may be wrong. CDR1 and CDR2 (germline): SQVTM, ANQGSEA. The length of the CDR3 is 12 residues. The CDR3, as DNA: TGCAGCGTTGAAGGTGGAGCAGGCGAGCAGTACTTC. This encodes CSVEGGAGEQYF.

This clonotype has just a few counts. V gene TRBV20-1 combines with J gene TRBJ2-3; D is ambiguous. Germline CDR1 DFQATT, CDR2 SNEGSKA (reference sequence). CDR3 size: 10 residues. DNA for the CDR3: TGCAGCCTTATCACAGATACGCAGTATTTT. Translating gives CSLITDTQYF.

This clonotype has only a few counts. The gene calls are TRBV20-1 and TRBJ2-3; D possibly matches TRBD1 or TRBD2 (5 bases each). The CDR3 has 16 amino acids. The ends were cut back, 0 bases at V and 0 bases at J, with 13 bases in the middle. CDR1 DFQATT and CDR2 SNEGSKA come from the germline V gene (reference sequence). DNA of the CDR3: TGCAGTGCTAGAGATCCGGGGCGGATCAGCACAGATACGCAGTATTTT. Protein sequence: CSARDPGRISTDTQYF.

The chain carries TRBV5-6 and TRBJ1-5, with no clear D. With 3 bases removed from V and 0 bases from J, the gap between germline ends came to 7 bases. Germline CDR1 SGHDT, CDR2 YYEEEE. The length of the CDR3 is 14 residues. As DNA, the CDR3 is TGTGCCAGCAGCTGGTGGGGTAGCAATCAGCCCCAGCATTTT. Translation: CASSWWGSNQPQHF.

This chain joins TRBV20-1 and TRBJ2-7, with TRBD2 matching 9 bases. Losses at the gene ends were 3 bases for V and 9 bases for J; bases not matched to a gene: 6. The CDR3 is 12 amino acids. CDR1 is DFQATT, CDR2 SNEGSKA, per germline (reference sequence). The CDR3 is CSARREGRGQYF. CDR3 DNA sequence: TGCAGTGCTAGGCGGGAGGGCCGAGGGCAGTACTTC.

Concerning this clonotype: A much more abundant neighbour one base away suggests this may be a read error. This chain joins TRBV20-1 and TRBJ2-3; D ambiguous. Trimming took 4 bases from V and 2 from J, leaving 4 bases between them. This CDR3 is 11 amino acids long. Germline values: CDR1 DFQATT, CDR2 SNEGSKA (reference sequence). This CDR3 is CSAKDTDTQYF. The CDR3 region has the DNA TGCAGTGCTAAAGACACAGATACGCAGTATTTT.

This rearrangement joins TRBV10-3 to TRBJ2-1; TRBD2 agrees at 13 bases. From germline, CDR1 is ENHRY and CDR2 SYGVKD. The CDR3 spans 15 residues. V was pared by 4 bases and J by 7 bases, with 4 bases of the junction left unmatched. The chain's CDR3 is CAISAPGLAGNEQFF. DNA of the CDR3: TGTGCCATCAGTGCCCCGGGACTAGCGGGGAATGAGCAGTTCTTC.

The V gene is TRBV12-3 or TRBV12-4, the J gene TRBJ2-7; 10 bases agree with TRBD1. The CDR3 consists of 16 residues. After removal of 5 bases from V and 3 bases from J, the junction contained 10 bases not matched to a gene. Written as DNA, the CDR3 is TGTGCCAGCAGTGGGGGACAGGGGAGGTTTTTCTACGAGCAGTACTTC. This encodes CASSGGQGRFFYEQYF.

V is TRBV6-1 and J is TRBJ2-7, with D maybe TRBD2 (5 bases). The CDR3 length is 15 residues. The germline V gene encodes CDR1 MNHNS and CDR2 SASEGT. Between the trimmed V and J ends, which lost 1 base and 2 bases, there was a span of 12 bases. CDR3 in DNA: TGTGCCAGCAGTGAAGGTGCTGTAGCGCCCTACGAGCAGTACTTC. It yields the protein CASSEGAVAPYEQYF.

This clonotype appeared a few times. The gene calls are TRBV12-3 or TRBV12-4 and TRBJ2-5; 14 nucleotides line up with TRBD2. With 6 bases clipped from V and 0 bases from J, the junction kept 6 bases outside the gene matches. The CDR3 is 17 amino acids. The CDR3, as DNA: TGTGCCAGCAGGAGACTAGCGGGAGGGAGGTACCAAGAGACCCAGTACTTC. Translating it yields CASRRLAGGRYQETQYF.

This clonotype showed up just a few times. This rearrangement joins TRBV5-1 to TRBJ2-3, with 7 bases matching TRBD1. The CDR3 extends over 15 amino acids. Per the germline V gene, CDR1 is SGHRS and CDR2 is YFSETQ. Trimming removed 4 bases from V and 1 base from J; junction bases left unmatched: 6. CDR3 sequence (DNA): TGCGCCAGCAGCCCTAACGGACAGGGCACAGATACGCAGTATTTT. Its protein product is CASSPNGQGTDTQYF.

This clonotype came up a few times. The CDR3 here is CASSTRGEVQYF. The CDR3 DNA follows: TGTGCCAGCAGCACAAGGGGGGAGGTTCAGTACTTC. V gene TRBV11-2 combines with J gene TRBJ2-7; either TRBD1 or TRBD2 may supply D (6 bases each). CDR3 size: 12 residues. Trimming shortened V by 5 bases and J by 10 bases, and 15 bases separated the two germline ends. The germline V gene has CDR1 SGHAT and CDR2 FQNNGV.

The chain has TRBV5-1 and TRBJ2-3, with D unclear. The V end lost 4 bases, the J end lost 0 bases, and 12 bases lay between the germline ends. The V gene's germline CDR1 is SGHRS and CDR2 YFSETQ. CDR3 length: 15 amino acids. The CDR3 DNA reads as TGCGCCAGCAGCCCCTCGACCTCTAGCACAGATACGCAGTATTTT. Translating it yields CASSPSTSSTDTQYF.